Listed here is a single TCR beta chain. This clone has ten or more counts. Its binding antigen is unknown. There are no base qualities to consult, and no much larger clone falls within one base. These data originate in a study of T cell responses to AZD1222 COVID-19 vaccine (dated by TCRdb to the early 2020s). Some background on the complete study: AZD1222 recipients given second doses at about 4 weeks or at about 12 weeks were pooled, since spike-specific TCR depth and breadth were not found to differ between the two schedules. Enrollment into the trials was organized by age into subgroups of 18-55, 56-69 and 70-plus years, and those subgroups contained about 160, 30 and 59 TCR-sequenced participants, respectively. TCR sequencing was performed for some 250 trial participants, of whom roughly 200 were given two doses of AZD1222 and about 25 were given two doses of MenACWY control vaccine.

The CDR3 regions of human TCRbeta chains were analyzed by immunosequencing. The original pipeline was this. Repertoire TCRs were matched against a reference library of SARS-CoV-2-specific TCRs generated with the MIRA antigen-specificity platform. Breadth meant the fraction of unique TCRs that were SARS-CoV-2-associated, whereas depth meant the fraction of total T cells that were SARS-CoV-2-associated. Each spike-specific TCR was assigned to its reactive spike region and to a CD4 or CD8 class using the MIRA data. Log10-transformed breadth and depth values were compared by one-way ANOVA with Sidak's multiple comparisons tests. Entries here come from immuneACCESS through TCRdb and include only in-frame sequences with V and J called. Some clones fail to appear in such tables; in the studies checked, an unresolved V gene covers under half of the shortfall, and the cause of the remainder is unknown. From that table come the V and J calls and clone size; the DNA was used to work out D and trimming. Recorded for this sample are some 180,000 clones; approximately 90% of them occurred a single time. Around 5.8% of the sample lies in the top ten.

V loses 6 bases, J loses 0 bases, and the germline ends lie 6 bases apart. The CDR3 goes from the cysteine to the phenylalanine over 13 residues. The read is trimmed to its CDR3 DNA, 39 bases read in frame from base 1. The germline V gene gives CDR1 as SNHLY and CDR2 as FYNNEI. What the research found in general, with its limitations: Only six AZD1222 recipients were SARS-CoV-2 seropositive at baseline, limiting conclusions about previously exposed vaccinees. In the small 56-69-year group, the increase in depth fell short of significance, most likely because of low power. Spike-specific TCR breadth and depth rose significantly after two AZD1222 doses compared with day 0 and with MenACWY recipients. Epitopes outside the regions mutated in the B.1.351 and B.1.1.7 variants were reportedly recognized by nearly half of the unique spike-specific TCRs. Vaccine-associated CD4 TCRs spanned the whole spike protein, with dominant responses in regions 160-218 and 743-854. No day 14 peak-response samples were available, so repertoires were characterized only after the peak T cell response. Most participants were white British and females outnumbered males, and the authors suggested that clonal diversity may have been underestimated.

Explained via the paper, the time point label denotes: baseline before first vaccination. Vaccinee samples came from UK trials COV001 and COV002, including a single-blind randomized controlled phase 2/3 trial of AZD1222 (ChAdOx1 nCoV-19) in healthy adults. For TCRbeta chain sequencing, PBMC samples from trial participants were taken at day 0 and at day 28 after the second dose. The V and J genes are TRBV2 and TRBJ1-5; the D gene cannot be named for sure. This clonotype originated in an adult in good health. The material was peripheral blood, obtained on day 0 of AZD1222 vaccination. The DNA sequence is given as TGTGCCAGCAGCTCCAATAGCAATCAGCCCCAGCATTTT. Translated, it reads CASSSNSNQPQHF.